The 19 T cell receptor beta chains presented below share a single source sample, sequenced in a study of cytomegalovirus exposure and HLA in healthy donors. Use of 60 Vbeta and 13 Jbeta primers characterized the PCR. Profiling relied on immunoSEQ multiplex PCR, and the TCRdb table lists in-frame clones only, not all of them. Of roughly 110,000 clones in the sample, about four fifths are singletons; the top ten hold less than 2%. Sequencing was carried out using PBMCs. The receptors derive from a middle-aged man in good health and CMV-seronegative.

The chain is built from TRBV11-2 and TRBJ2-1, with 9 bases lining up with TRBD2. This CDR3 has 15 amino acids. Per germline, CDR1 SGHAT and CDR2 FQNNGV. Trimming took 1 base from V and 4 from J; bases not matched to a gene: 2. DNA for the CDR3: TGTGCCAGCAGCTTAGGCGGGGGGGGGTACAATGAGCAGTTCTTC. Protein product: CASSLGGGGYNEQFF.

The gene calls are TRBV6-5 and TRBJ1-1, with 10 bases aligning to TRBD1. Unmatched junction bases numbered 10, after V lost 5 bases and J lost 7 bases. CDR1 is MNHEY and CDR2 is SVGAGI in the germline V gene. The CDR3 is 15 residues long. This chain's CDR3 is CASSPHGTGDFEAFF. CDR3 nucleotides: TGTGCCAGCAGTCCGCACGGGACAGGGGACTTTGAAGCTTTCTTT.

The CDR3: CATSGQGSGGANVLTF. The CDR3 DNA reads TGTGCCACCTCCGGACAGGGATCCGGTGGGGCCAACGTCCTGACTTTC. J is TRBJ2-6 and V is TRBV2, with TRBD1 matching over 8 bases. The V and J ends lost 10 bases and 3 bases, in that order; junction bases with no gene match: 11. Per germline, CDR1 SNHLY and CDR2 FYNNEI. This CDR3 contains 16 residues.

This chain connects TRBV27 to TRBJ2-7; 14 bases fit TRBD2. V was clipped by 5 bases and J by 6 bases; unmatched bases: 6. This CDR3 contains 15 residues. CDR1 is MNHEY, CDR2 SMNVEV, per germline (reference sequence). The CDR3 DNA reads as TGTGCCAGCAGTCCCGGGACTAGCGGGGGCTTCGAGCAGTACTTC. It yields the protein CASSPGTSGGFEQYF.

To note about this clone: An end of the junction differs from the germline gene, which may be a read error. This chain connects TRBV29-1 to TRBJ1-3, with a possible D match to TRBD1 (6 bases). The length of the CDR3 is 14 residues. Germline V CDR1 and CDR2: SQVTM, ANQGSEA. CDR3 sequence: CSVDLGRGTNTVYF. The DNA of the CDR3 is TGCAGCGTTGATCTTGGCAGGGGAACGAACACCGTATATTTT.

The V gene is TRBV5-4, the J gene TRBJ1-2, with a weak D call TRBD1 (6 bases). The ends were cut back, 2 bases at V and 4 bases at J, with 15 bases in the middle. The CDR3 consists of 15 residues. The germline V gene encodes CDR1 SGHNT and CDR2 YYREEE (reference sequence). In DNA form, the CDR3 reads TGTGCCAGCAGCTTACGGGACACAGGATTCTATGGCTACACCTTC. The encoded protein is CASSLRDTGFYGYTF.

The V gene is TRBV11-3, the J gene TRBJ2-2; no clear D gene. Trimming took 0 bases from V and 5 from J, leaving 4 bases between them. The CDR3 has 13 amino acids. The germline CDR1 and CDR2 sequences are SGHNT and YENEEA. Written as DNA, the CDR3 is TGTGCCAGCAGCTTAGATCAAACCGGGGAGCTGTTTTTT. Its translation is CASSLDQTGELFF.

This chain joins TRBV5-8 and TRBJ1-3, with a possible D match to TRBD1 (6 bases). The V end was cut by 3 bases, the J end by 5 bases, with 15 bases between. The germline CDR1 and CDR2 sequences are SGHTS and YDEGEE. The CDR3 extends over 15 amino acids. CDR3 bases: TGTGCCAGCAGCTGCGAAGGGGGAAGTAGAAACACCATATATTTT. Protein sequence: CASSCEGGSRNTIYF.

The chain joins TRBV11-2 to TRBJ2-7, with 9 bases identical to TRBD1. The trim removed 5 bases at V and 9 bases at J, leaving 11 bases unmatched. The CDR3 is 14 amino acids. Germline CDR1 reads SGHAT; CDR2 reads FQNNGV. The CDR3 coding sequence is TGTGCCAGCAGCCCGAGGTCCGGGACAGGGTGGCAGTACTTC. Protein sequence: CASSPRSGTGWQYF.

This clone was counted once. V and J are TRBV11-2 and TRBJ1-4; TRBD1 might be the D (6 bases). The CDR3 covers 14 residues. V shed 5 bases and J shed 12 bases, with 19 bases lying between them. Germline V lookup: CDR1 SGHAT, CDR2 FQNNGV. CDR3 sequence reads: CASSGGGPREELFF. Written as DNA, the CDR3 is TGTGCCAGCAGCGGGGGGGGGCCCAGAGAGGAACTGTTTTTT. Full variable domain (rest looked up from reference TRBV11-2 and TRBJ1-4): EAGVAQSPRYKIIEKRQSVAFWCNPISGHATLYWYQQILGQGPKLLIQFQNNGVVDDSQLPKDRFSAERLKGVDSTLKIQPAKLEDSAVYLCASSGGGPREELFFGSGTQLSVL.

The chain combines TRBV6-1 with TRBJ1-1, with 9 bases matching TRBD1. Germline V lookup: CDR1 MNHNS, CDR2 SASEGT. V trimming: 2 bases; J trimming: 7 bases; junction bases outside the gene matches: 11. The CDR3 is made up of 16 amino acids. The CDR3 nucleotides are TGTGCCAGCAGTGAAACCTCCTGGACAGGGGAAAGTGAAGCTTTCTTT. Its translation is CASSETSWTGESEAFF.

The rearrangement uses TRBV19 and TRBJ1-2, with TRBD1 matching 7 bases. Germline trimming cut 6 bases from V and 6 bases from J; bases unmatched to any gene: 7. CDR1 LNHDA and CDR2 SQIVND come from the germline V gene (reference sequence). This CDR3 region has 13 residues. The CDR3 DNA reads TGTGCCAGTAGGCCACAGGGGATGAATGGCTACACCTTC. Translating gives CASRPQGMNGYTF.

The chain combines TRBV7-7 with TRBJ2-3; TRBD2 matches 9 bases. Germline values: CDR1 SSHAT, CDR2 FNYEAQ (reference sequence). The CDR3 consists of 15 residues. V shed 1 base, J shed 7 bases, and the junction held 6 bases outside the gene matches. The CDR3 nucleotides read TGTGCCAGCAGCTTAGGCGCGGGGGGGCTAAATACGCAGTATTTT. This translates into CASSLGAGGLNTQYF.

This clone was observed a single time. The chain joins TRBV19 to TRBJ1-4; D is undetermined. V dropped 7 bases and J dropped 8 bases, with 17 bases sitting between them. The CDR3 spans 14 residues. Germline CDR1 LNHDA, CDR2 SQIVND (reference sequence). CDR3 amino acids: CASKAGTELEKLFF. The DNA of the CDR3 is TGTGCCAGTAAAGCGGGAACTGAATTGGAAAAACTGTTTTTT.

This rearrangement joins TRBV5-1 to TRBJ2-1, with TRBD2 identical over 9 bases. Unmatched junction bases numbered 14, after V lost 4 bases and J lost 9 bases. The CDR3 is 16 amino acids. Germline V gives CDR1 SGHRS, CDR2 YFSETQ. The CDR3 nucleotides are TGCGCCAGCAGCCCCCCGTTTGCGGGGGGGCCGGGTGAGCAGTTCTTC. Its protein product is CASSPPFAGGPGEQFF.

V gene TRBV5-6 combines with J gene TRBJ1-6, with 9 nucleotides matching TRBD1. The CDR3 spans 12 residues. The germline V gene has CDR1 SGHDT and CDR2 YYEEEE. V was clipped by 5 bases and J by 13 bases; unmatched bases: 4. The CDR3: CASRGQGGPLHF. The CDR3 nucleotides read TGTGCCAGCAGGGGACAGGGAGGGCCCCTCCACTTT.

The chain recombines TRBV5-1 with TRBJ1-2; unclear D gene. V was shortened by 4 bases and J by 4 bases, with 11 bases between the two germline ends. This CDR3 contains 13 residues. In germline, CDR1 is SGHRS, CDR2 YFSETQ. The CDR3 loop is CASSPELSYGYTF. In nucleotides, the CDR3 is TGCGCCAGCAGCCCAGAACTAAGCTATGGCTACACCTTC.

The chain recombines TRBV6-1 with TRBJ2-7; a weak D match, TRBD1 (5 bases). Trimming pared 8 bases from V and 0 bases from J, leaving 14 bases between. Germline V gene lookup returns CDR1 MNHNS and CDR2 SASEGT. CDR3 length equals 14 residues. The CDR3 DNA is TGTGCCAGCTCCAGGGAATCGAGCTCCTACGAGCAGTACTTC. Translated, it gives CASSRESSSYEQYF.

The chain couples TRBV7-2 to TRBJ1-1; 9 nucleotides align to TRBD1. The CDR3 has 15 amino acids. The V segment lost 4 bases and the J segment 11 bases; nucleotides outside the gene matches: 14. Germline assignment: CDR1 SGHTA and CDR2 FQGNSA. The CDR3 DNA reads TGTGCCAGCAGCTCTGACAGGGGGAGTTCCATGAAGGCTTTCTTT. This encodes CASSSDRGSSMKAFF. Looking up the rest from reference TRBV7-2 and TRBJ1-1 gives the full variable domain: GAGVSQSPSNKVTEKGKDVELRCDPISGHTALYWYRQSLGQGLEFLIYFQGNSAPDKSGLPSDRFSAERTGGSVSTLTIQRTQQEDSAVYLCASSSDRGSSMKAFFGQGTRLTVV.